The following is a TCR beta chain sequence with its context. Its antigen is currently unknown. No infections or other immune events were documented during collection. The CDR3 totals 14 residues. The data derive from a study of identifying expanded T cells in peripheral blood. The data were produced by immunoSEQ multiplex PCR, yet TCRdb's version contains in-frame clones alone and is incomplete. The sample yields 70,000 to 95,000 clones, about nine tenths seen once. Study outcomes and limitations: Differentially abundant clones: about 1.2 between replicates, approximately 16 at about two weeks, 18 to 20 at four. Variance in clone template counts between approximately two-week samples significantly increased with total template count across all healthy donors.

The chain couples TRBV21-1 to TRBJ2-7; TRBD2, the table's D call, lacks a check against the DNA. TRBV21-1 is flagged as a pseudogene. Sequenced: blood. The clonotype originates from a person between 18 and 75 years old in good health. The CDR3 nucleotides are TGTGCCAGCAGCAATGCGGAAAAGTGGAACGAGCAGTACTTC. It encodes CASSNAEKWNEQYF.